Shown below are 18 T cell receptor beta chains from a single sample sequenced in a study of shared clonotypes between healthy human individuals. Profiled with immunoSEQ multiplex PCR; TCRdb holds only in-frame clones, not every one. This sample has approximately 1.5 million clones, with 98% found just once. The material sequenced was naive CD4+ T cells sorted from blood. The sample's subset: CD45RA+ positively selected. These receptors were collected from a man between 25 and 39 years old in good health.

The chain uses TRBV18 and TRBJ2-4; the D is unclear. Germline CDR1 reads KGHSH; CDR2 reads LQKENI. The V end was cut by 0 bases, the J end by 13 bases, with 16 bases between. This CDR3 is 14 amino acids long. The CDR3 sequence: CASSPPGLGFGQYF. CDR3 coding DNA: TGTGCCAGCTCACCACCCGGGCTGGGATTCGGCCAGTACTTC.

This clone was seen a single time. The CDR3 region has the DNA TGTGCCAGCAGCTTAGAAGGGACAGGGTATGAGCAGTACTTC. Its translation is CASSLEGTGYEQYF. V gene TRBV7-9 combines with J gene TRBJ2-7, with 9 positions matching TRBD1. CDR3 size: 14 residues. CDR1 SEHNR and CDR2 FQNEAQ come from the germline V gene (reference sequence). V lost 1 base, J lost 7 bases, and 5 bases stayed unmatched.

This clone was recorded only once. J is TRBJ2-7 and V is TRBV11-2; D remains ambiguous. The germline gives CDR1 SGHAT, CDR2 FQNNGV. V shed 1 base and J shed 3 bases, with 19 bases lying between them. The CDR3 has 17 residues. The CDR3 region is CASSLASLRHFRYEQYF. In DNA, the CDR3 is TGTGCCAGCAGCTTAGCCTCCCTGAGGCACTTTCGCTACGAGCAGTACTTC.

J is TRBJ2-1 and V is TRBV5-4; 8 bases match TRBD1. Germline V gives CDR1 SGHNT, CDR2 YYREEE (reference sequence). The CDR3 has 16 amino acids. V gave up 4 bases and J gave up 8 bases; unmatched junction bases: 14. The CDR3 loop reads CASSPNPTGVGHEQFF. CDR3 bases: TGTGCCAGCAGCCCAAATCCGACAGGGGTAGGACATGAGCAGTTCTTC.

The chain couples TRBV5-6 to TRBJ2-7, with D possibly TRBD2 on 5 matching bases. This CDR3 region has 15 residues. From germline, CDR1 is SGHDT and CDR2 YYEEEE. Trimming pared 6 bases from V and 0 bases from J, leaving 16 bases between. Here the CDR3 reads CASTTGYRNSYEQYF. Written as DNA, the CDR3 is TGTGCCAGCACCACGGGATACCGGAACTCCTACGAGCAGTACTTC.

The CDR3 protein is CASSLGTMYEQYF. The CDR3 nucleotides are TGTGCCAGCAGCTTAGGGACAATGTACGAGCAGTACTTC. The V and J genes are TRBV7-2 and TRBJ2-7, with a weak D call TRBD1 (5 bases). V lost 1 base and J 4 bases, leaving 8 bases between the germline ends. CDR1 SGHTA and CDR2 FQGNSA come from the germline V gene. The CDR3 consists of 13 residues.

This chain joins TRBV2 and TRBJ2-7; the D gene is possibly TRBD1 (6 bases). The CDR3 extends over 13 amino acids. With 7 bases removed from V and 1 base from J, the gap between germline ends came to 11 bases. The germline gives CDR1 SNHLY, CDR2 FYNNEI. CDR3 DNA sequence: TGTGCCAGCATGCCGGACAGATCCTACGAGCAGTACTTC. It yields the protein CASMPDRSYEQYF.

The V gene is TRBV5-4, the J gene TRBJ1-4; D call uncertain. The CDR3 runs to 15 residues. The V gene's germline CDR1 is SGHNT and CDR2 YYREEE (reference sequence). The V gene lost 2 bases and the J gene lost 2 bases, with 10 bases spanning the gap. The CDR3 loop is CASSFQGRTNEKLFF. The CDR3 DNA sequence: TGTGCCAGCAGCTTTCAAGGAAGGACTAATGAAAAACTGTTTTTT.

V is TRBV28 and J is TRBJ2-5, with a weak D call TRBD2 (5 bases). Per the germline V gene, CDR1 is MDHEN and CDR2 is SYDVKM. The CDR3 runs to 13 residues. V was clipped by 7 bases and J by 5 bases, with 14 bases between them. The CDR3 loop is CASTLPGWETQYF. CDR3 coding DNA: TGTGCCAGCACCCTCCCGGGGTGGGAGACCCAGTACTTC.

This clone was counted once. V is TRBV27 and J is TRBJ2-3; D may correspond to TRBD1 or TRBD2 (5 bases each). Trimming removed 1 base from V and 5 bases from J, with 19 bases in between. The CDR3 length is 17 residues. Germline assignment: CDR1 MNHEY and CDR2 SMNVEV (reference sequence). In nucleotides, the CDR3 is TGTGCCAGCAGTTTATTGGCCCTTGGGGCGGGCCGAGATACGCAGTATTTT. It is translated as CASSLLALGAGRDTQYF.

The CDR3 protein is CASRSHHGEKGPVAKNIQYF. CDR3 nucleotide sequence: TGCGCCAGCAGAAGCCATCACGGGGAGAAGGGACCGGTAGCCAAAAACATTCAGTACTTC. The rearrangement uses TRBV23-1 and TRBJ2-4; either TRBD1 or TRBD2 may fit D (5 bases each). TRBV23-1 is an ORF for which the function is uncertain. This CDR3 region has 20 residues. Trimming took off 6 bases at V and 0 bases at J, with 27 bases between the two ends.

The rearrangement uses TRBV6-5 and TRBJ2-7; D tentatively fits TRBD1 or TRBD2 (5 bases each). The CDR3 has 13 residues. V was trimmed by 5 bases and J by 0 bases, leaving 8 bases between them. The germline V gene has CDR1 MNHEY and CDR2 SVGAGI. Here the CDR3 DNA reads TGTGCCAGCAGTGGGACGGACTCCTACGAGCAGTACTTC. This sequence encodes CASSGTDSYEQYF.

This sequence joins TRBV7-2 and TRBJ2-1, with 9 bases identical to TRBD2. The CDR3 sequence is 16 residues long. CDR1 is SGHTA and CDR2 is FQGNSA in the germline V gene. The ends lost 5 bases at V and 8 bases at J; junction bases unmatched: 13. DNA for the CDR3: TGTGCCAGCAGCCTAATAGCGGGAGAGGTAATCGATGAGCAGTTCTTC. This gives the protein CASSLIAGEVIDEQFF.

Concerning this clone: The sample holds other DNA sequences that translate to the same CDR3. The genes are TRBV5-1 and TRBJ2-5; D unclear. Germline CDR1 is SGHRS and CDR2 is YFSETQ. The CDR3 spans 13 residues. Trimming left V 2 bases short and J 5 bases short, with 10 bases between. The CDR3 DNA sequence: TGCGCCAGCAGCTTTGGCGACGGGGAGACCCAGTACTTC. Its protein is CASSFGDGETQYF.

The chain carries TRBV7-9 and TRBJ2-2; D unclear. V gave up 1 base and J gave up 4 bases, with 10 bases separating them. This CDR3 contains 15 residues. Germline V gene sequence: CDR1 SEHNR, CDR2 FQNEAQ (reference sequence). CDR3 in DNA: TGTGCCAGCAGCTTAGGGGCACCAACCACCGGGGAGCTGTTTTTT. Residues: CASSLGAPTTGELFF. Drawing the rest from reference TRBV7-9 and TRBJ2-2, the complete variable domain is DTGVSQNPRHKITKRGQNVTFRCDPISEHNRLYWYRQTLGQGPEFLTYFQNEAQLEKSRLLSDRFSAERPKGSFSTLEIQRTEQGDSAMYLCASSLGAPTTGELFFGEGSRLTVL.

This rearrangement joins TRBV7-6 to TRBJ2-7, with 9 bases that match TRBD2. Germline CDR1 SGHVS, CDR2 FNYEAQ. V dropped 3 bases and J dropped 3; count of bases not matched to a gene: 15. This CDR3 is built from 18 residues. The CDR3 nucleotides are TGTGCCAGCAGCTTGGCGGGACTAGCTTACTCAAGCCTCTACGAGCAGTACTTC. Translation: CASSLAGLAYSSLYEQYF.

The chain has TRBV5-1 and TRBJ1-1; 10 nucleotides align to TRBD1. The CDR3 is made up of 14 amino acids. V trimming: 0 bases; J trimming: 11 bases; junction bases outside the gene matches: 7. Germline V lookup: CDR1 SGHRS, CDR2 YFSETQ. In DNA, the CDR3 is TGCGCCAGCAGCTTGGCGACAGGGGGCGCGGGTGCTTTCTTT. It translates to CASSLATGGAGAFF.

The chain employs TRBV9 and TRBJ2-5; 9 bases are a match to TRBD2. V was pared by 0 bases and J by 5 bases, with 17 bases of the junction left unmatched. Germline CDR1 is SGDLS and CDR2 is YYNGEE. CDR3 length equals 19 residues. The CDR3 reads CASSVEGFGSGRFQETQYF. The CDR3 coding sequence is TGTGCCAGCAGCGTAGAAGGGTTTGGTAGCGGGAGATTTCAGGAGACCCAGTACTTC. Supplemented by reference TRBV9 and TRBJ2-5, the full variable domain reads DSGVTQTPKHLITATGQRVTLRCSPRSGDLSVYWYQQSLDQGLQFLIQYYNGEERAKGNILERFSAQQFPDLHSELNLSSLELGDSALYFCASSVEGFGSGRFQETQYFGPGTRLLVL.